This TCR beta chain was profiled in a study of early T cells in non-severe SARS-CoV-2 infection. Molecules of cDNA were individually given unique molecular identifiers that were attached to them. TCRdb re-called the 5' RACE reads with MiXCR, one entry per CDR3 protein. The sample comprises approximately 100,000 distinct CDR3 sequences, roughly 15% of which are singletons, and 1.3% rests with the top ten. This clonotype showed up just a few times. Sequencing was done on a sample of whole blood. The TCR sequence derives from an adult who was a healthcare worker with PCR-confirmed SARS-CoV-2 infection or an uninfected control (not recorded which).

The CDR3, as DNA: TGCAGCGTACTAGGGGGCATGTACTATGGCTACACCTTC. Translation gives CSVLGGMYYGYTF. The chain combines TRBV29-1 with TRBJ1-2, with 7 bases lining up with TRBD1. Germline CDR1 reads SQVTM; CDR2 reads ANQGSEA. The CDR3 covers 13 residues. The V segment lost 6 bases and the J segment 3 bases; nucleotides outside the gene matches: 7.